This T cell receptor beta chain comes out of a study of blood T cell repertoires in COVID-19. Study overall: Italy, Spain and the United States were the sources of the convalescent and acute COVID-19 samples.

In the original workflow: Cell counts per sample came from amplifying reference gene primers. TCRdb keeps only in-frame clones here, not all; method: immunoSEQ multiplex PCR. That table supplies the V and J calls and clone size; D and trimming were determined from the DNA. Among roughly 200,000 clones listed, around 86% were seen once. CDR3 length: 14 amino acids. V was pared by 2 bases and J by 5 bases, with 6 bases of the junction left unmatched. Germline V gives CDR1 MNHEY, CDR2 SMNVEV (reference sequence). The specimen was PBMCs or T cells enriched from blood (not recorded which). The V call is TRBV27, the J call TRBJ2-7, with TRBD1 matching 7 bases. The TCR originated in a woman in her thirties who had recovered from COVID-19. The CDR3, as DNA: TGTGCCAGCAGTTTAAACAGGGGAGTGAACGAGCAGTACTTC. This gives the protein CASSLNRGVNEQYF.